Given below is one T cell receptor beta chain in context. Method: immunoSEQ multiplex PCR; TCRdb's copy keeps in-frame clones and lacks some. The sample has about 1.5 million clones; around 98% are singletons. Trimming stripped 3 bases from V and 4 bases from J, with 23 bases between. The CDR3 is 17 residues long. Germline V gene data show CDR1 as SGDLS and CDR2 as YYNGEE. The data were obtained in a study of shared clonotypes between healthy human individuals. Material for sequencing was naive CD4+ T cells sorted from blood. Sample subset: CD45RA+ positively selected. The chain carries TRBV9 and TRBJ2-7; D possibly matches TRBD1 or TRBD2 (5 bases each). This clonotype was obtained from a man aged 25-45 years in good health. CDR3 coding DNA: TGTGCCAGCAGCGCCCAGAGGGGCGCAGCGGCCGATTACGAGCAGTACTTC. Amino acids: CASSAQRGAAADYEQYF.